The present T cell receptor beta chain was sequenced within a study of cytomegalovirus exposure and HLA in healthy donors. The V and J ends lost 2 bases and 3 bases respectively, with 18 bases between them. The germline V gene has CDR1 MNHEY and CDR2 SMNVEV (reference sequence). The CDR3 spans 17 residues. Clones were sequenced by immunoSEQ multiplex PCR, and TCRdb holds only the in-frame ones, with some missing. Among a few hundred thousand clones listed, 80% to 95% were seen once. This clone appeared a few times. The receptor's source is a woman in her twenties or thirties in good health and CMV-seronegative. The chain recombines TRBV27 with TRBJ2-3; unclear D gene. Input material: PBMCs. CDR3 loop: CASSLSTAIRRTDTQYF. The CDR3 nucleotides are TGTGCCAGCAGTTTAAGCACTGCTATTCGTAGGACAGATACGCAGTATTTT.